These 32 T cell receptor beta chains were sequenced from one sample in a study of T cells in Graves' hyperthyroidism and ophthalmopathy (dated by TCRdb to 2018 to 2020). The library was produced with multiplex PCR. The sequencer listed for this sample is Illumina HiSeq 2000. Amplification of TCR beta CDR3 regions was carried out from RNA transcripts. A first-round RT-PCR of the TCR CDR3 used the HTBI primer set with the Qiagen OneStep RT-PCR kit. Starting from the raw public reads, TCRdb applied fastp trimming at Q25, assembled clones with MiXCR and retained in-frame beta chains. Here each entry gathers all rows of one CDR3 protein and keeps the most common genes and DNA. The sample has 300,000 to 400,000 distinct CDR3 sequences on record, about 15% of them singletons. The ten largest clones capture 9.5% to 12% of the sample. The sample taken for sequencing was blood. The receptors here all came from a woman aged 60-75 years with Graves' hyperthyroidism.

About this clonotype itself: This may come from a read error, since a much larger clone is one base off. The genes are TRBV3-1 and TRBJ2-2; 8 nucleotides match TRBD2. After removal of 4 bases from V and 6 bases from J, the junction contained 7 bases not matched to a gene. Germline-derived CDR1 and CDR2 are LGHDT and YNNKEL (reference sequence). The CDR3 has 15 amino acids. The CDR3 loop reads CASSPSAGDPGELFF. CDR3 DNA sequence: TGTGCCAGCAGCCCCTCAGCGGGAGATCCCGGGGAGCTGTTTTTT. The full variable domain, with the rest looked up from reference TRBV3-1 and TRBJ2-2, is DTAVSQTPKYLVTQMGNDKSIKCEQNLGHDTMYWYKQDSKKFLKIMFSYNNKELIINETVPNRFSPKSPDKAHLNLHINSLELGDSAVYFCASSPSAGDPGELFFGEGSRLTVL.

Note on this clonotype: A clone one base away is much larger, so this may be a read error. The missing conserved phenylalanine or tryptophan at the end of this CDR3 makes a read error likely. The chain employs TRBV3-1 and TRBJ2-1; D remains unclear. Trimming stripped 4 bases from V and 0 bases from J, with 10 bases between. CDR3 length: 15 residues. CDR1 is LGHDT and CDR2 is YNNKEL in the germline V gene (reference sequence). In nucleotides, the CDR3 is TGTGCCAGCAGCCTTGACGCCAGCTCCTACAATGAGCAGTTCTGC. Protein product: CASSLDASSYNEQFC.

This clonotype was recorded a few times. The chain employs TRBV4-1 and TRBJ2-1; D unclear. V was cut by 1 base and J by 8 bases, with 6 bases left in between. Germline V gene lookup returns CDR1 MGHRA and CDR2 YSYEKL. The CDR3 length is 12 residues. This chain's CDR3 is CASSQGLDEQFF. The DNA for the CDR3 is TGCGCCAGCAGCCAAGGGCTCGATGAGCAGTTCTTC.

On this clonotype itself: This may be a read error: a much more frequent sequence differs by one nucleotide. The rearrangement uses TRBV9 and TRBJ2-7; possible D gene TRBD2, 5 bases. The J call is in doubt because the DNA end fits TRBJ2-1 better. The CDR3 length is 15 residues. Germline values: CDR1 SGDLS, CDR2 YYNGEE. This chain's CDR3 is CASSVGGSRSYEQFF. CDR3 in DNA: TGTGCCAGCAGCGTAGGAGGGAGCCGCTCCTACGAGCAGTTCTTC.

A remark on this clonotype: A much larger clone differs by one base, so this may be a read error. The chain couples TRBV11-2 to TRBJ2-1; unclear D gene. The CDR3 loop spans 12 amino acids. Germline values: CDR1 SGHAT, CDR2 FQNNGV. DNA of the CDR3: TGTGCCAGCAGCTTTATCTGGAATGAGCGGTTCTTC. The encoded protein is CASSFIWNERFF. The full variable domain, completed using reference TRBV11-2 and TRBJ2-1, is EAGVAQSPRYKIIEKRQSVAFWCNPISGHATLYWYQQILGQGPKLLIQFQNNGVVDDSQLPKDRFSAERLKGVDSTLKIQPAKLEDSAVYLCASSFIWNERFFGPGTRLTVL.

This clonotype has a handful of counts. CDR3 nucleotides: TGTGCCAGCAGCCGGGACAGGGTAGATTCACCCCTCCACTTT. As protein: CASSRDRVDSPLHF. This chain links TRBV2 with TRBJ1-6; 9 bases agree with TRBD1. The germline V gene encodes CDR1 SNHLY and CDR2 FYNNEI. The CDR3 has 14 amino acids. The V segment lost 6 bases and the J segment 8 bases; nucleotides outside the gene matches: 5.

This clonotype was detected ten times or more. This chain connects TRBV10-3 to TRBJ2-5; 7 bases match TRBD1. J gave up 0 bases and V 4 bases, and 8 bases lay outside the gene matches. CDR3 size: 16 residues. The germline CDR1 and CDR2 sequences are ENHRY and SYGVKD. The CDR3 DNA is TGTGCCATCAGTGGCCGCCGGGACAGCGACCAAGAGACCCAGTACTTC. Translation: CAISGRRDSDQETQYF.

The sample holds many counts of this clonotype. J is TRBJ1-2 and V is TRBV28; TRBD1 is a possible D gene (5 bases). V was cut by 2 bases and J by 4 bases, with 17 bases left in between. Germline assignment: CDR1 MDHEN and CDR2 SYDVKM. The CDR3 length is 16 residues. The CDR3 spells CASSLPPLGRGYGYTF. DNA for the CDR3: TGTGCCAGCAGTTTACCTCCTCTCGGGAGGGGCTATGGCTACACCTTC.

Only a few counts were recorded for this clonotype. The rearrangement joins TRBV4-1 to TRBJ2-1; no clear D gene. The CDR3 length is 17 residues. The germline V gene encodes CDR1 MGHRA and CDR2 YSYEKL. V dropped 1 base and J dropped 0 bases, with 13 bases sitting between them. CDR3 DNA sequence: TGCGCCAGCAGCCAAGGGGTTGCGGTCAGCTCCTACAATGAGCAGTTCTTC. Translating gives CASSQGVAVSSYNEQFF.

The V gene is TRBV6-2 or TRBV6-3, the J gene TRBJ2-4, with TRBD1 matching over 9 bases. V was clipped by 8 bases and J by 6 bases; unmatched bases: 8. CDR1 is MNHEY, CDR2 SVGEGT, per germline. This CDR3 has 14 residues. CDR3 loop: CASGPGQGLNIQYF. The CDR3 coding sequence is TGTGCCAGCGGTCCGGGACAGGGCCTAAACATTCAGTACTTC.

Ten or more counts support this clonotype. DNA for the CDR3: TGTGCCAGCCTTACAGGGGGTACGGATCAGCCCCAGCATTTT. This gives the protein CASLTGGTDQPQHF. The rearrangement links TRBV7-3 to TRBJ1-5; the match to TRBD1 covers 8 bases. The CDR3 runs 14 residues. Germline CDR1 is SGHTA and CDR2 is FQGTGA. The J segment lost 5 bases and the V segment lost 8 bases, leaving 8 bases of the junction unmatched.

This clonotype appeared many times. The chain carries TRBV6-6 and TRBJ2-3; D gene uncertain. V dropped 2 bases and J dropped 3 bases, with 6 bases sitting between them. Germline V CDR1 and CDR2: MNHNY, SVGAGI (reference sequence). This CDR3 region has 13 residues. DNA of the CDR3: TGTGCCAGCAGTTACCGCCGTACAGATACGCAGTATTTT. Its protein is CASSYRRTDTQYF.

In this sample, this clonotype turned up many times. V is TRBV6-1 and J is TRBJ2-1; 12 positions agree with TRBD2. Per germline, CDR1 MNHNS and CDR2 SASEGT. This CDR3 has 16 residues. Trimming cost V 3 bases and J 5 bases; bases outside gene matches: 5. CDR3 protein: CASSDRTSGIHNEQFF. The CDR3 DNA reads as TGTGCCAGCAGTGACCGGACTAGCGGGATCCACAATGAGCAGTTCTTC.

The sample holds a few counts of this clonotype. The CDR3 here is CASSLGQGKLGTGELFF. CDR3 coding DNA: TGTGCCAGCAGCTTGGGACAGGGGAAGTTAGGCACCGGGGAGCTGTTTTTT. The rearrangement uses TRBV7-3 and TRBJ2-2; 10 bases fit TRBD1. The junction had 8 bases not matched to a gene; V was cut back by 3 bases and J by 4 bases. CDR1 is SGHTA and CDR2 is FQGTGA in the germline V gene. The CDR3 spans 17 residues.

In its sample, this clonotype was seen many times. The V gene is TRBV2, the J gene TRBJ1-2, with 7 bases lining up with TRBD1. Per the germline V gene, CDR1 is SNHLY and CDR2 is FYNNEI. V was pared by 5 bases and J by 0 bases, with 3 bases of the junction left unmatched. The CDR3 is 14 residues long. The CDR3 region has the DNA TGTGCCAGCAGTTCAGGGGGAACTAACTATGGCTACACCTTC. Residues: CASSSGGTNYGYTF. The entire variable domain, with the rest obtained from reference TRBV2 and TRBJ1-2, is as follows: EPEVTQTPSHQVTQMGQEVILRCVPISNHLYFYWYRQILGQKVEFLVSFYNNEISEKSEIFDDQFSVERPDGSNFTLKIRSTKLEDSAMYFCASSSGGTNYGYTFGSGTRLTVV.

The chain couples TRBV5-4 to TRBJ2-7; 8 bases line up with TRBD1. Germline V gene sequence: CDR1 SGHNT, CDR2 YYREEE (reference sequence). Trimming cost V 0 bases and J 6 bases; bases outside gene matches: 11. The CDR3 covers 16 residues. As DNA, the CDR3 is TGTGCCAGCAGCTTGGGTCAGAGGACAGGGTCAAGCGAGCAGTACTTC. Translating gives CASSLGQRTGSSEQYF.

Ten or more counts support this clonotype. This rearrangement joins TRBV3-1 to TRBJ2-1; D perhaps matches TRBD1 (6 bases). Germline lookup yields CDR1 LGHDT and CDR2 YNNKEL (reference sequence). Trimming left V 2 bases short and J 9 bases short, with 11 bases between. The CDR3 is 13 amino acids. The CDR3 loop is CASSQNRGTEQFF. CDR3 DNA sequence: TGTGCCAGCAGCCAAAATAGGGGGACTGAGCAGTTCTTC.

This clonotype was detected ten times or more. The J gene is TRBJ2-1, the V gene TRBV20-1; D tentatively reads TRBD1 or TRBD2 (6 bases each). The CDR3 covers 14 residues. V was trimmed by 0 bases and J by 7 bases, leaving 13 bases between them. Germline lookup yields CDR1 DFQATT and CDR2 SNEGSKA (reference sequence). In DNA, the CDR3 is TGCAGTGCTAGAGAACCTCTAGGGGGGAATGAGCAGTTCTTC. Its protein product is CSAREPLGGNEQFF.

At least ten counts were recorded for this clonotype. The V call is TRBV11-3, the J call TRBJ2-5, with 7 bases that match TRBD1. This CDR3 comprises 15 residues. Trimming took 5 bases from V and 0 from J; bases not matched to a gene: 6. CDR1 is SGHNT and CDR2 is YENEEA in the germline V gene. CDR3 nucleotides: TGTGCCAGCAGCCGACAGGGCTGGTACCAAGAGACCCAGTACTTC. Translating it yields CASSRQGWYQETQYF.

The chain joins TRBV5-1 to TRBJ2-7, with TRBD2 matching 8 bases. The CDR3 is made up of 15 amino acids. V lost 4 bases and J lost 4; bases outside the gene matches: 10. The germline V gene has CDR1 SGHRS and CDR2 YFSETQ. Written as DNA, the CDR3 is TGCGCCAGCAGCGCGCGGGGGGCGCGTCCGTACGAGCAGTACTTC. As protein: CASSARGARPYEQYF.

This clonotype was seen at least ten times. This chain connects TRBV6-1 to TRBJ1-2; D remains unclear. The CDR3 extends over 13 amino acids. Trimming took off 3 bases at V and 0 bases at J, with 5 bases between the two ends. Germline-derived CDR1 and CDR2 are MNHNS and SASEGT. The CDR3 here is CASSEQANYGYTF. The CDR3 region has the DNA TGTGCCAGCAGTGAGCAAGCTAACTATGGCTACACCTTC.

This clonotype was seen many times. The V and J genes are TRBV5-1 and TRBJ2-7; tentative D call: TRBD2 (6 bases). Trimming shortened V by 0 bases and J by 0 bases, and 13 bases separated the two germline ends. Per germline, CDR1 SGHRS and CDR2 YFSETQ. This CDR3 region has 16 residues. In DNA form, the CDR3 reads TGCGCCAGCAGCTTGGCGGCGCGGGATATCTCCTACGAGCAGTACTTC. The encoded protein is CASSLAARDISYEQYF. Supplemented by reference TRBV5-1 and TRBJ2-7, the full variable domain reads KAGVTQTPRYLIKTRGQQVTLSCSPISGHRSVSWYQQTPGQGLQFLFEYFSETQRNKGNFPGRFSGRQFSNSRSEMNVSTLELGDSALYLCASSLAARDISYEQYFGPGTRLTVT.

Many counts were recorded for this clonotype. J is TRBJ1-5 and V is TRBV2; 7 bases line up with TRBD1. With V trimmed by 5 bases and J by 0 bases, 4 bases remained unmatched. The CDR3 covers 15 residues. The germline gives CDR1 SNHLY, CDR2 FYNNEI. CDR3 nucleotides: TGTGCCAGCAGTTCGGACAGGAATAGCAATCAGCCCCAGCATTTT. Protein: CASSSDRNSNQPQHF.

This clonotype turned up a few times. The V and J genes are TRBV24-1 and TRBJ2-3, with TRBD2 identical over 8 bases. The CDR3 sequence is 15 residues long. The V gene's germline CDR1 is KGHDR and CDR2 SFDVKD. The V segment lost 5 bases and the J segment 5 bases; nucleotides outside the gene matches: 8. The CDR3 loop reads CATSVTGGVIDTQYF. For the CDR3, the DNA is TGTGCCACCAGTGTTACGGGAGGGGTCATAGATACGCAGTATTTT.

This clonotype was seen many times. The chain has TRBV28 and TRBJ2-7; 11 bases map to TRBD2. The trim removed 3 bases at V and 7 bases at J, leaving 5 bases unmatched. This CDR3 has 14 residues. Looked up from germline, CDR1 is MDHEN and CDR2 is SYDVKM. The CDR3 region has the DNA TGTGCCAGCAGTTTGTCTAGCGGGAGGCGGGAGCAGTACTTC. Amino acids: CASSLSSGRREQYF.

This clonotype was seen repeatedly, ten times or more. The DNA of the CDR3 is TGTGCCAGCTGGGGACAGCCCTATGGCTACACCTTC. It codes for CASWGQPYGYTF. The rearrangement joins TRBV27 to TRBJ1-2; 7 nucleotides match TRBD1. In germline, CDR1 is MNHEY, CDR2 SMNVEV (reference sequence). After removal of 8 bases from V and 4 bases from J, the junction contained 4 bases not matched to a gene. The CDR3 has 12 amino acids.

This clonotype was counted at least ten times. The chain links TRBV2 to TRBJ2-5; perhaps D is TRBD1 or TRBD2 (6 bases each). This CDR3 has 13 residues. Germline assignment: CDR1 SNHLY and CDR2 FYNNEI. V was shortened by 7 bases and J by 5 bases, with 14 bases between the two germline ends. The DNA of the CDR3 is TGTGCCAGCAAGCAGGGGCGGGGTGAGACCCAGTACTTC. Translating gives CASKQGRGETQYF. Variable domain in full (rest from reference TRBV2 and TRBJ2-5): EPEVTQTPSHQVTQMGQEVILRCVPISNHLYFYWYRQILGQKVEFLVSFYNNEISEKSEIFDDQFSVERPDGSNFTLKIRSTKLEDSAMYFCASKQGRGETQYFGPGTRLLVL.

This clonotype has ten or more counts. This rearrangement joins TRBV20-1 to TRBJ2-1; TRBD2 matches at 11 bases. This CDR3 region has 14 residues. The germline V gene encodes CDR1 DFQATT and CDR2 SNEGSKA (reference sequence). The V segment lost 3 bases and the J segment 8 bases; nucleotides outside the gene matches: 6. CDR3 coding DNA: TGCAGTGCTAGGATAGCGGGAGGGCAGGATGAGCAGTTCTTC. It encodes CSARIAGGQDEQFF.

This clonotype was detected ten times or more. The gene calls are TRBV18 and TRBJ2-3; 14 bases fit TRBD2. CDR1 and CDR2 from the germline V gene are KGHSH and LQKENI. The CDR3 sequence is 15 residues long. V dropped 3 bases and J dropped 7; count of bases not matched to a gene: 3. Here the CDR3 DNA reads TGTGCCAGCTCACCCGGGACTAGCGGGAGTAATACGCAGTATTTT. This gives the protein CASSPGTSGSNTQYF.

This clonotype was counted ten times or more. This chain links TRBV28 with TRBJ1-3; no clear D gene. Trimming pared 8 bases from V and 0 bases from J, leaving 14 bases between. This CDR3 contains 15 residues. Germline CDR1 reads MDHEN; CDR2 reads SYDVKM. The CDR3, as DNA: TGTGCCAGCCCGAGGAGGTTTTCCTCTGGAAACACCATATATTTT. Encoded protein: CASPRRFSSGNTIYF. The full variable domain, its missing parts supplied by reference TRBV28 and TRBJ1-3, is DVKVTQSSRYLVKRTGEKVFLECVQDMDHENMFWYRQDPGLGLRLIYFSYDVKMKEKGDIPEGYSVSREKKERFSLILESASTNQTSMYLCASPRRFSSGNTIYFGEGSWLTVV.

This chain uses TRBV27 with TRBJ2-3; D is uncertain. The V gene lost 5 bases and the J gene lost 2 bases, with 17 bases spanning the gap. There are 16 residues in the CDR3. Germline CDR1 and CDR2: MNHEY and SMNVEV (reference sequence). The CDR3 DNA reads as TGTGCCAGCAGTCGACTCCTCGGACGGCCCACAGATACGCAGTATTTT. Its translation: CASSRLLGRPTDTQYF.

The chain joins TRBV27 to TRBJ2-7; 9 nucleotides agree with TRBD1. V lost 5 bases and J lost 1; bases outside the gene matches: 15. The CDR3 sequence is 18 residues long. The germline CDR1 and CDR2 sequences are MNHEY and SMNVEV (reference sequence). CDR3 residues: CASSPLRNSDRGSYEQYF. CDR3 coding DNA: TGTGCCAGCAGTCCCCTTAGGAACTCGGACAGGGGTTCCTACGAGCAGTACTTC.